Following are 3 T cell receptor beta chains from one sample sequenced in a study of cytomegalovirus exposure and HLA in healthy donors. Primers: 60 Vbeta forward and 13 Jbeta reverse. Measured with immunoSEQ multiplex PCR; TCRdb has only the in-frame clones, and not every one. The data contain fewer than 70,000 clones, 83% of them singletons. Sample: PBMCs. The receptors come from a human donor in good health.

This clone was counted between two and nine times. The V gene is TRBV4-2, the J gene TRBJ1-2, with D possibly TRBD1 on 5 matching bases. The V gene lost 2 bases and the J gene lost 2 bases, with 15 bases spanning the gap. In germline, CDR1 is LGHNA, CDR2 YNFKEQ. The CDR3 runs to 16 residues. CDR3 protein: CASSQTSTGSNYGYTF. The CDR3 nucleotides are TGTGCCAGCAGCCAAACCTCTACAGGTTCCAACTATGGCTACACCTTC.

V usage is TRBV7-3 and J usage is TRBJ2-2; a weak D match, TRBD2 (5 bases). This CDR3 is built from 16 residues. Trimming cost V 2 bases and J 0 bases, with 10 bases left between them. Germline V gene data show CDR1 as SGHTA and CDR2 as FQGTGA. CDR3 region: CASSLGSGSNTGELFF. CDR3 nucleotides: TGTGCCAGCAGCTTAGGGTCGGGGTCGAACACCGGGGAGCTGTTTTTT.

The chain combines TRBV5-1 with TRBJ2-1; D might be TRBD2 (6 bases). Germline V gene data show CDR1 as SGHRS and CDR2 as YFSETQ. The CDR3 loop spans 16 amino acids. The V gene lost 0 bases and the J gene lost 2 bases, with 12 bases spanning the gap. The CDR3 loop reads CASSLGVAEPYNEQFF. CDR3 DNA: TGCGCCAGCAGCTTGGGCGTAGCGGAACCCTACAATGAGCAGTTCTTC. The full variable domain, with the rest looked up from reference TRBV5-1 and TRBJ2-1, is KAGVTQTPRYLIKTRGQQVTLSCSPISGHRSVSWYQQTPGQGLQFLFEYFSETQRNKGNFPGRFSGRQFSNSRSEMNVSTLELGDSALYLCASSLGVAEPYNEQFFGPGTRLTVL.